This TCR beta chain was observed in a study of blood T cells in healthy people across ages. Using a J-beta primer mix together with a sample-barcoded 5' primer, a second PCR was run for about 6 to 11 cycles. TCRdb re-analysed the 5' RACE reads in MiXCR, keeping a single row per CDR3 protein. Among about 1.6 million distinct CDR3 sequences listed, roughly 32% were seen once. This clonotype was seen a handful of times. CDR1 is MNHNY, CDR2 SVGAGI, per germline (reference sequence). The V end was cut by 7 bases, the J end by 7 bases, with 14 bases between. The CDR3 is made up of 14 amino acids. The specimen was blood. This chain links TRBV6-6 with TRBJ1-6; a weak D match, TRBD1 (5 bases). The sequence came from a woman aged 25 to 39 in good health. In nucleotides, the CDR3 is TGTGCCAGCATTCGGGGCGAGGGCAATTCACCCCTCCACTTT. Amino acid sequence: CASIRGEGNSPLHF.